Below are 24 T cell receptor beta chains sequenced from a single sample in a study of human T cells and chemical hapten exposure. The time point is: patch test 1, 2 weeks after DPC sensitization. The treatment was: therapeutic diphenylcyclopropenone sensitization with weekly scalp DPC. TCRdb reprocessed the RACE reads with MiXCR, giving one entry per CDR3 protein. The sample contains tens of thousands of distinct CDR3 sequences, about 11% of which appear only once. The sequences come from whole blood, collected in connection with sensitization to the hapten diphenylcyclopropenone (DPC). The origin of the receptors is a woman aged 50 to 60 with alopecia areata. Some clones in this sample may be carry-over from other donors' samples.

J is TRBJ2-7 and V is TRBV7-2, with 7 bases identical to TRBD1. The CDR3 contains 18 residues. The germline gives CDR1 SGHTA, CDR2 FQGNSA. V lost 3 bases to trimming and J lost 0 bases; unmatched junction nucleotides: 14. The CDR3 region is CASSLSPVRDRASYEQYF. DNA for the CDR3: TGTGCCAGCAGCTTGTCCCCTGTACGCGACAGGGCCTCCTACGAGCAGTACTTC.

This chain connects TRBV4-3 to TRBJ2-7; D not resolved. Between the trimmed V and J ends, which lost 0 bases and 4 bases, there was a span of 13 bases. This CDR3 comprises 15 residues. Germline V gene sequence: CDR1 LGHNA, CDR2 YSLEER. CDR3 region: CASSQETGFLYEQYF. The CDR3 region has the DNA TGCGCCAGCAGCCAAGAGACGGGTTTTCTTTACGAGCAGTACTTC.

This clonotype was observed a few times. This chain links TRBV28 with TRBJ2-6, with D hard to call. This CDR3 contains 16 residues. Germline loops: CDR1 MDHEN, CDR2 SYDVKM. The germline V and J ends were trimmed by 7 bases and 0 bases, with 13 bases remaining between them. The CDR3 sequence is CASTTQWFSGANVLTF. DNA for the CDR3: TGTGCCAGCACCACCCAGTGGTTCTCTGGGGCCAACGTCCTGACTTTC.

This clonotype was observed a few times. In DNA, the CDR3 is TGTGCCAGCAGCTCGGCCAGGACAGGGCCAAACATTCAGTACTTC. Translation gives CASSSARTGPNIQYF. The chain combines TRBV7-2 with TRBJ2-4, with 8 bases identical to TRBD1. Trimming took 4 bases from V and 6 from J; bases not matched to a gene: 8. Germline V gives CDR1 SGHTA, CDR2 FQGNSA. The CDR3 spans 15 residues.

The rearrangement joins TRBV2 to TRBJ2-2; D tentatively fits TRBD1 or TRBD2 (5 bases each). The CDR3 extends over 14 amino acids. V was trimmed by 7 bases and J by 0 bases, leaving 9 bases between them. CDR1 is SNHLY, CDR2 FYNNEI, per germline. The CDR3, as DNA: TGTGCCAGCAAGGGACGAACGAACACCGGGGAGCTGTTTTTT. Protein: CASKGRTNTGELFF. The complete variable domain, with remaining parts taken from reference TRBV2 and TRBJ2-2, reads EPEVTQTPSHQVTQMGQEVILRCVPISNHLYFYWYRQILGQKVEFLVSFYNNEISEKSEIFDDQFSVERPDGSNFTLKIRSTKLEDSAMYFCASKGRTNTGELFFGEGSRLTVL.

CDR3: CASSIRVPGGQYNEQFF. In DNA, the CDR3 is TGTGCCAGCAGCATTAGGGTACCGGGAGGGCAGTACAATGAGCAGTTCTTC. This rearrangement joins TRBV7-6 to TRBJ2-1; TRBD2 agrees at 8 bases. The CDR3 is made up of 17 amino acids. Germline loops: CDR1 SGHVS, CDR2 FNYEAQ. After removal of 5 bases from V and 4 bases from J, the junction contained 13 bases not matched to a gene.

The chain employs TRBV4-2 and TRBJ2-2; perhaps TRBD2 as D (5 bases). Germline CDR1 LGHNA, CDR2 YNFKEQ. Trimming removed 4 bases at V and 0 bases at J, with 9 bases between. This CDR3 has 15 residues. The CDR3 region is CASSLSGTNTGELFF. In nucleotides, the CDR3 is TGTGCCAGCAGCCTCTCCGGGACGAACACCGGGGAGCTGTTTTTT.

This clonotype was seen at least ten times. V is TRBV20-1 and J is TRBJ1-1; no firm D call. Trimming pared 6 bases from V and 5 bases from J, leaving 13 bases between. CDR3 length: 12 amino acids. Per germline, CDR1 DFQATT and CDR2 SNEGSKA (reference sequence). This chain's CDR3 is CSAGEFGTEAFF. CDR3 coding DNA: TGCAGTGCAGGAGAATTCGGGACTGAAGCTTTCTTT.

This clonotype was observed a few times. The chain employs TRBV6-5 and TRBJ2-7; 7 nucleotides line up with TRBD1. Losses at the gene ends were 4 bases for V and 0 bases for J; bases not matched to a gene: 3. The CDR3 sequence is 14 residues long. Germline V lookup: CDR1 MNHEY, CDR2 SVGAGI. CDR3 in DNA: TGTGCCAGCAGTTTAGGGGGCGGCTCCTACGAGCAGTACTTC. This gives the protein CASSLGGGSYEQYF.

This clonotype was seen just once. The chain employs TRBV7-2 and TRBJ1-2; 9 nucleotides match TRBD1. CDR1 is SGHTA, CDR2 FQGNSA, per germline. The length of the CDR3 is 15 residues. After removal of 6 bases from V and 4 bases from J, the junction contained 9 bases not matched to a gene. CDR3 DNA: TGTACCAGCAGACTCCTGGGACAGGGTTCCTATGGCTACACCTTC. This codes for CTSRLLGQGSYGYTF.

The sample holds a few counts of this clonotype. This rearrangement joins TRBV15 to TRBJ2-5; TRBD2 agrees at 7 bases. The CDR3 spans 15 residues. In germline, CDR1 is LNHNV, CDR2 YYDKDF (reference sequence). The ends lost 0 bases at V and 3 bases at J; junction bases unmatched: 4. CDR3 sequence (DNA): TGTGCCACCAGCAGAGATAGCAGCGGGGAAGAGACCCAGTACTTC. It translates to CATSRDSSGEETQYF.

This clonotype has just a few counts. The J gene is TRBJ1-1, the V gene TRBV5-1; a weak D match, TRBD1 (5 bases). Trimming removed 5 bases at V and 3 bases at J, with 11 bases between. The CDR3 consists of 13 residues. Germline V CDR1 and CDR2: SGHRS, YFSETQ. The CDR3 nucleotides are TGCGCCAGCAGAAGCAGGGCAGACACTGAAGCTTTCTTT. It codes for CASRSRADTEAFF.

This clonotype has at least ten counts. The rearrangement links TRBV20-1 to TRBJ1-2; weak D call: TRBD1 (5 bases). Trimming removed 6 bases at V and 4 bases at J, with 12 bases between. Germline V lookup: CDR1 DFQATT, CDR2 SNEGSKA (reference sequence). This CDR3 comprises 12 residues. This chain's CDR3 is CSAGQDTYGYTF. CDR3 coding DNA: TGCAGTGCAGGGCAGGACACCTATGGCTACACCTTC.

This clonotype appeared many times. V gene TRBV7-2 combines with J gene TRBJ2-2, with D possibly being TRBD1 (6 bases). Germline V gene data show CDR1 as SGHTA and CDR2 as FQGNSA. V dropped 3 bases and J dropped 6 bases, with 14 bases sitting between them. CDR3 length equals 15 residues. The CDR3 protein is CASSFNRASSGELFF. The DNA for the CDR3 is TGTGCCAGCAGCTTTAACAGGGCCTCATCCGGGGAGCTGTTTTTT.

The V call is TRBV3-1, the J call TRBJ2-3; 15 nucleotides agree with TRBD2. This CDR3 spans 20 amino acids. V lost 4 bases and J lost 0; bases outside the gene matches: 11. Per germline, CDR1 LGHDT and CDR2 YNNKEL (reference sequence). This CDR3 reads CASSPYRTSGGAFSTDTQYF. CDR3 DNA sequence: TGTGCCAGCAGCCCCTACCGGACTAGCGGGGGGGCCTTTAGCACAGATACGCAGTATTTT.

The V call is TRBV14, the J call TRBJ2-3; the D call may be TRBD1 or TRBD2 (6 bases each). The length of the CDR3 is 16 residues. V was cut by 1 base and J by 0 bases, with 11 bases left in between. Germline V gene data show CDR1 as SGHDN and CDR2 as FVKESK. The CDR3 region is CASSQVPGASTDTQYF. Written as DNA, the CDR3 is TGTGCCAGCAGCCAAGTCCCGGGGGCTAGCACAGATACGCAGTATTTT.

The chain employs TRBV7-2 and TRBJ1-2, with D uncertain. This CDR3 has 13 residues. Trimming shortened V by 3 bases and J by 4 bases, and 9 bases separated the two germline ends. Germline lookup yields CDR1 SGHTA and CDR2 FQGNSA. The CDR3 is CASSLDGPYGYTF. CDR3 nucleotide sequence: TGTGCCAGCAGCTTGGACGGTCCCTATGGCTACACCTTC.

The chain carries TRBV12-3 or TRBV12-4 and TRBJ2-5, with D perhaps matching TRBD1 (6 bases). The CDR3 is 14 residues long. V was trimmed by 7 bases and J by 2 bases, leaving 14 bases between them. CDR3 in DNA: TGTGCCAGCACTCCTAAGGACAGTCAAGAGACCCAGTACTTC. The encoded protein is CASTPKDSQETQYF.

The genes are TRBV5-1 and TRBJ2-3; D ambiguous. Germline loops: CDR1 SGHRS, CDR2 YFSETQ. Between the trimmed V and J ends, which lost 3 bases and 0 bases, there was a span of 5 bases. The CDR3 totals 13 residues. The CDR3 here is CASSYSSTDTQYF. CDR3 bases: TGCGCCAGCAGCTACTCTAGCACAGATACGCAGTATTTT.

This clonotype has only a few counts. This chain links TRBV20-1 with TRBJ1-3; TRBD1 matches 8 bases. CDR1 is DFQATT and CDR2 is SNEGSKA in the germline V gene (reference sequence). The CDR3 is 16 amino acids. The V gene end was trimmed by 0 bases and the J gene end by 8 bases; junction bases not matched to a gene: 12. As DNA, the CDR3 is TGCAGTGCTAGAGATTCGGGGACAGGACGTCAGGACACCATATATTTT. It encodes CSARDSGTGRQDTIYF.

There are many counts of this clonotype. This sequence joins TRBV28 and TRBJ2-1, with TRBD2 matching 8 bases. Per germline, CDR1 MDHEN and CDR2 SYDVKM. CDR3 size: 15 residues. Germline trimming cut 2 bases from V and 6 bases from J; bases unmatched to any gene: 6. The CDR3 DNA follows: TGTGCCAGCAGTTTAGGGGGGACTAGGAGCAATGAGCAGTTCTTC. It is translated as CASSLGGTRSNEQFF.

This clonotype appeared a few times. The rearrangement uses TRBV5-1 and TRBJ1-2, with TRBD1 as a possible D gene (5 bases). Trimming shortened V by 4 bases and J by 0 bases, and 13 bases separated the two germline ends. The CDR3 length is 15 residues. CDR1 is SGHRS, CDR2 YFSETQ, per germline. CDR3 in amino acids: CASSGGGTSNYGYTF. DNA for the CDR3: TGCGCCAGCAGCGGCGGCGGGACCTCTAACTATGGCTACACCTTC.

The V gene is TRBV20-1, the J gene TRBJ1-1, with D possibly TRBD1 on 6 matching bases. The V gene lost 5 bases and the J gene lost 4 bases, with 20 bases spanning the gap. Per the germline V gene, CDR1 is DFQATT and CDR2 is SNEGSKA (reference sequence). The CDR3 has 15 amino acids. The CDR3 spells CSARHPPGAGTEAFF. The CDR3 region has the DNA TGCAGTGCTCGACACCCCCCGGGGGCCGGCACTGAAGCTTTCTTT.

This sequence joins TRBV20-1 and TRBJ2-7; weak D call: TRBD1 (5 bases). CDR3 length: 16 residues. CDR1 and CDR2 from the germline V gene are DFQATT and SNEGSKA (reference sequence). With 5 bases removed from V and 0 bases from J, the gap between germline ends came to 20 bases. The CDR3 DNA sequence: TGCAGTGCTCCCCAGGCAGGGCCCGCCAGCTCCTACGAGCAGTACTTC. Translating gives CSAPQAGPASSYEQYF.